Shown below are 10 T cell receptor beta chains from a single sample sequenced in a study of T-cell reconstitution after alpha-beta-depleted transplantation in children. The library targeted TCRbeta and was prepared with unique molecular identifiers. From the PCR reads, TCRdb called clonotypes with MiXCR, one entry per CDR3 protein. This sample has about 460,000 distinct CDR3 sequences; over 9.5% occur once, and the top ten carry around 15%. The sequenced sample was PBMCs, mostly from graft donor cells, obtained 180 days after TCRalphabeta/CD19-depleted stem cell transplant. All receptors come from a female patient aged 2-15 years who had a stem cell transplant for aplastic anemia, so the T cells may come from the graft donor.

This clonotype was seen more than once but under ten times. CDR3 nucleotides: TGTGCCACCAGTGATTTCCCCCTAGCGGGAGATACGCAGTATTTT. This codes for CATSDFPLAGDTQYF. V usage is TRBV24-1 and J usage is TRBJ2-3; 8 nucleotides match TRBD2. The CDR3 is 15 amino acids. Germline V gene data show CDR1 as KGHDR and CDR2 as SFDVKD. V lost 1 base, J lost 5 bases, and 4 bases stayed unmatched.

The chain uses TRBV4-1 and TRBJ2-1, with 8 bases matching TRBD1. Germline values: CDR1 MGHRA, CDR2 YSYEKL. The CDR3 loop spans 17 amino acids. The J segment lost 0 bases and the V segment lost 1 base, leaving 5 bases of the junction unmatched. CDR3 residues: CASSQAVRGRSYNEQFF. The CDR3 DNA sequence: TGCGCCAGCAGCCAAGCTGTCAGGGGGCGCTCCTACAATGAGCAGTTCTTC.

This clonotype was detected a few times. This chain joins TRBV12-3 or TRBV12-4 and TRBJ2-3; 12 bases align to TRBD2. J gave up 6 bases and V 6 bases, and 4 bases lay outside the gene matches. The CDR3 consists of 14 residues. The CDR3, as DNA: TGTGCCAGCAGGACTAGCGGGGGCAGCGATACGCAGTATTTT. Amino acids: CASRTSGGSDTQYF.

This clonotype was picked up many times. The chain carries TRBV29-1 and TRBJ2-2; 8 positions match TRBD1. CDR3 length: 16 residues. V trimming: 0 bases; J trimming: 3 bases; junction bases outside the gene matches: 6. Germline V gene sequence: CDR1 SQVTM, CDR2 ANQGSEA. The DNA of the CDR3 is TGCAGCGTTGAAGATCGGGCAGGGGGCTACACCGGGGAGCTGTTTTTT. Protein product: CSVEDRAGGYTGELFF.

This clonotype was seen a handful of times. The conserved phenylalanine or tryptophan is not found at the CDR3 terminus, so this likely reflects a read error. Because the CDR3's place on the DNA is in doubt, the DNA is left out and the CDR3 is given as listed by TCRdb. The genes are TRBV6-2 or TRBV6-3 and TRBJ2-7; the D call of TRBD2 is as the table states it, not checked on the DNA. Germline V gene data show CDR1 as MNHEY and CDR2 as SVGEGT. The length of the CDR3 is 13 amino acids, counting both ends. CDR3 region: CASSYEGTSGTSL.

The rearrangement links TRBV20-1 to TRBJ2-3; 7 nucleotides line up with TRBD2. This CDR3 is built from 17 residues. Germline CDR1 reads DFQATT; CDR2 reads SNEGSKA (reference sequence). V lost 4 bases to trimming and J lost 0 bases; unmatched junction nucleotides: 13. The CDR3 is CSAISWRASGSTDTQYF. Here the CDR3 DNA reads TGCAGTGCTATATCGTGGCGGGCTAGCGGAAGCACAGATACGCAGTATTTT.

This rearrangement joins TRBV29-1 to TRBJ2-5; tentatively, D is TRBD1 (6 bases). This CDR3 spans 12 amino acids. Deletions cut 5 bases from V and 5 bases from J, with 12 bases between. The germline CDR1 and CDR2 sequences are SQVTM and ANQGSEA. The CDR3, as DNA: TGCAGCGTTCTTCACAGGGCGGAGACCCAGTACTTC. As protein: CSVLHRAETQYF.

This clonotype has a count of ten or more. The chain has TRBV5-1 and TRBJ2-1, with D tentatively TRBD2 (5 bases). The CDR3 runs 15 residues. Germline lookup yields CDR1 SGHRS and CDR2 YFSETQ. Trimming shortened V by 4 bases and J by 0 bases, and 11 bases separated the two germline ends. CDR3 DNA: TGCGCCAGCAGCCCTCAGCGGAGCTCCTACAATGAGCAGTTCTTC. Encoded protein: CASSPQRSSYNEQFF.

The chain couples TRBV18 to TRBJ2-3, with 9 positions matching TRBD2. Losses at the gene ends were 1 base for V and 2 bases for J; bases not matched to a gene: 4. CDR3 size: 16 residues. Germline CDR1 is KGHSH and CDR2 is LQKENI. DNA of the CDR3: TGTGCCAGCTCACCACTACTAGCGGGCTCCACAGATACGCAGTATTTT. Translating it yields CASSPLLAGSTDTQYF. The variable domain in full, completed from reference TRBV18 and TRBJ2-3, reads NAGVMQNPRHLVRRRGQEARLRCSPMKGHSHVYWYRQLPEEGLKFMVYLQKENIIDESGMPKERFSAEFPKEGPSILRIQQVVRGDSAAYFCASSPLLAGSTDTQYFGPGTRLTVL.

Here the CDR3 reads CAPAKQYF. In DNA form, the CDR3 reads TGTGCCCCAGCTAAGCAGTACTTC. V is TRBV15 and J is TRBJ2-7, with D uncertain. Looked up from germline, CDR1 is LNHNV and CDR2 is YYDKDF (reference sequence). Trimming cost V 11 bases and J 8 bases, with 7 bases left between them. This CDR3 spans 8 amino acids.